The 32 T cell receptor beta chains presented below share a single source sample, sequenced in a study of T-cell reconstitution after alpha-beta-depleted transplantation in children. TCRbeta library construction was performed incorporating unique molecular identifiers. TCRdb re-analysed the PCR reads in MiXCR, keeping a single row per CDR3 protein. The sample shows more than 200,000 distinct CDR3 sequences, under 30% of them seen only once. The input for sequencing was PBMCs, mostly from graft donor cells, taken 360 days after TCRalphabeta/CD19-depleted stem cell transplant. The receptors derive from a female patient aged 2 to 10 who had a stem cell transplant for congenital amegakaryocytic thrombocytopenia, so the T cells may come from the graft donor.

This clonotype was seen a handful of times. V and J are TRBV10-3 and TRBJ2-7; either TRBD1 or TRBD2 may supply D (5 bases each). Germline CDR1 ENHRY, CDR2 SYGVKD. Trimming cost V 9 bases and J 4 bases, with 13 bases left between them. The CDR3 runs 12 residues. Written as DNA, the CDR3 is TGTGCCATGGGGACGGAAGTTTACGAGCAGTACTTC. It encodes CAMGTEVYEQYF.

CDR3 coding DNA: TGTGCCAGCAACTCACTCCGGGGACAGGGGATCAATGAGCAGTTCTTC. Its translation: CASNSLRGQGINEQFF. The rearrangement uses TRBV28 and TRBJ2-1; TRBD1 matches 10 bases. This CDR3 comprises 16 residues. The V segment lost 7 bases and the J segment 6 bases; nucleotides outside the gene matches: 12. Germline V CDR1 and CDR2: MDHEN, SYDVKM.

V gene TRBV15 combines with J gene TRBJ2-1; tentatively, D is TRBD1 (6 bases). Germline V gene lookup returns CDR1 LNHNV and CDR2 YYDKDF (reference sequence). The germline V and J ends were trimmed by 3 bases and 3 bases, with 6 bases remaining between them. The CDR3 is 13 amino acids. CDR3 loop: CATSRDSYNEQFF. The CDR3, as DNA: TGTGCCACCAGCAGGGACAGCTACAATGAGCAGTTCTTC.

This clonotype appeared a few times. The chain is built from TRBV7-7 and TRBJ2-3; 9 bases match TRBD2. V gave up 6 bases and J gave up 1 base; unmatched junction bases: 8. Germline CDR1 is SSHAT and CDR2 is FNYEAQ (reference sequence). The CDR3 is 16 residues long. This CDR3 reads CASSLGLAAGTDTQYF. The CDR3 DNA follows: TGTGCCAGCAGTTTGGGACTAGCAGCCGGCACAGATACGCAGTATTTT.

This chain joins TRBV4-1 and TRBJ2-7; TRBD2 matches at 9 bases. Unmatched junction bases numbered 9, after V lost 1 base and J lost 2 bases. Germline CDR1 reads MGHRA; CDR2 reads YSYEKL. The CDR3 consists of 17 residues. CDR3 DNA sequence: TGCGCCAGCAGCCAAGTCCCAAGAGCGGGAGGAACCTACGAGCAGTACTTC. Its translation is CASSQVPRAGGTYEQYF.

The chain employs TRBV10-2 and TRBJ2-5, with D hard to call. V was clipped by 3 bases and J by 5 bases, with 4 bases between them. In germline, CDR1 is WSHSY, CDR2 SAAADI. The CDR3 totals 11 residues. Written as DNA, the CDR3 is TGCGCCAGCAGTGACCTGGAGACCCAGTACTTC. Its translation is CASSDLETQYF.

The CDR3 nucleotides are TGTGCCAGCAGCCTAGGCCGGGACAGGGTGGCCTACGAGCAGTACTTC. It codes for CASSLGRDRVAYEQYF. The chain couples TRBV7-2 to TRBJ2-7, with 9 bases aligning to TRBD1. Germline-derived CDR1 and CDR2 are SGHTA and FQGNSA. Trimming removed 5 bases from V and 2 bases from J; junction bases left unmatched: 10. The CDR3 has 16 residues.

This clonotype was counted a single time. The chain carries TRBV29-1 and TRBJ1-1; 9 nucleotides align to TRBD1. Germline V gene sequence: CDR1 SQVTM, CDR2 ANQGSEA. This CDR3 has 13 residues. Unmatched junction bases numbered 5, after V lost 5 bases and J lost 4 bases. CDR3 sequence reads: CSVSDRGGTEAFF. CDR3 coding DNA: TGCAGCGTTTCCGACAGGGGGGGCACTGAAGCTTTCTTT.

A few counts support this clonotype. J is TRBJ2-7 and V is TRBV6-6, with D unclear. There are 13 residues in the CDR3. Germline V gene lookup returns CDR1 MNHNY and CDR2 SVGAGI (reference sequence). Trimming took off 7 bases at V and 7 bases at J, with 17 bases between the two ends. The CDR3 DNA sequence: TGTGCCAGCAATAAGGACGTGGATTTGGAGCAGTACTTC. This sequence encodes CASNKDVDLEQYF.

This clonotype has just a few counts. This sequence joins TRBV18 and TRBJ2-7; perhaps TRBD1 as D (5 bases). Deletions cut 6 bases from V and 6 bases from J, with 12 bases between. The CDR3 totals 12 residues. CDR1 and CDR2 (germline): KGHSH, LQKENI. The CDR3 protein is CASSWTLSEQYF. In DNA, the CDR3 is TGTGCCAGCTCTTGGACACTTTCCGAGCAGTACTTC.

This clonotype was seen a few times. CDR3 sequence reads: CASSLGLAAETQYF. The DNA for the CDR3 is TGTGCCAGCAGCCTCGGACTAGCGGCAGAGACCCAGTACTTC. The chain employs TRBV6-1 and TRBJ2-5; 10 positions match TRBD2. The V gene end was trimmed by 6 bases and the J gene end by 4 bases; junction bases not matched to a gene: 5. The CDR3 is 14 amino acids. Germline loops: CDR1 MNHNS, CDR2 SASEGT.

The J gene is TRBJ2-7, the V gene TRBV7-9; no clear D gene. Germline loops: CDR1 SEHNR, CDR2 FQNEAQ (reference sequence). There are 13 residues in the CDR3. V was trimmed by 0 bases and J by 9 bases, leaving 12 bases between them. The CDR3 loop is CASSLATPGGQYF. CDR3 DNA sequence: TGTGCCAGCAGCTTAGCGACACCTGGTGGGCAGTACTTC.

This clonotype was observed a few times. The V and J genes are TRBV28 and TRBJ2-2, with D maybe TRBD2 (6 bases). With 6 bases removed from V and 1 base from J, the gap between germline ends came to 12 bases. Germline V gives CDR1 MDHEN, CDR2 SYDVKM. CDR3 size: 15 residues. The CDR3 loop is CASSLSGKNTGELFF. The DNA of the CDR3 is TGTGCCAGCAGCCTTAGCGGCAAGAACACCGGGGAGCTGTTTTTT.

This clonotype has a handful of counts. This chain uses TRBV4-3 with TRBJ2-7, with TRBD2 as a possible D gene (6 bases). The CDR3 runs 17 residues. Trimming removed 0 bases from V and 2 bases from J, with 17 bases in between. CDR1 LGHNA and CDR2 YSLEER come from the germline V gene. DNA of the CDR3: TGCGCCAGCAGCCAAGATGGAGGGAGTAGTCCCGCCTACGAGCAGTACTTC. Amino acid sequence: CASSQDGGSSPAYEQYF.

The chain recombines TRBV4-1 with TRBJ2-1, with D possibly called TRBD1 or TRBD2 (5 bases each). The CDR3 is 17 residues long. Germline loops: CDR1 MGHRA, CDR2 YSYEKL. Trimming pared 0 bases from V and 6 bases from J, leaving 18 bases between. In DNA form, the CDR3 reads TGCGCCAGCAGCCAAGATTCGAGGGGTTTATCGTTCAATGAGCAGTTCTTC. This sequence encodes CASSQDSRGLSFNEQFF.

V and J are TRBV28 and TRBJ2-7; D unresolved. Trimming shortened V by 2 bases and J by 6 bases, and 8 bases separated the two germline ends. Germline V gene data show CDR1 as MDHEN and CDR2 as SYDVKM. The CDR3 consists of 12 residues. DNA for the CDR3: TGTGCCAGCAGTTTAATCGTTAGCGAGCAGTACTTC. As protein: CASSLIVSEQYF.

In its sample, this clonotype was seen many times. The genes are TRBV2 and TRBJ2-1; D unclear. The CDR3 runs to 15 residues. The germline V gene encodes CDR1 SNHLY and CDR2 FYNNEI. The ends were cut back, 2 bases at V and 12 bases at J, with 20 bases in the middle. CDR3 DNA sequence: TGTGCCAGCAGTGAATATGGTCTGTCAACAATTGCGCAGTTCTTC. This translates into CASSEYGLSTIAQFF.

The chain uses TRBV12-3 or TRBV12-4 and TRBJ2-3; D unresolved. The CDR3 sequence is 11 residues long. Trimming removed 10 bases at V and 6 bases at J, with 11 bases between. The CDR3 DNA reads as TGTGCCATCAAAAATTGGGATACGCAGTATTTT. Translating gives CAIKNWDTQYF.

The chain carries TRBV18 and TRBJ2-2; D may be TRBD1 (5 bases). Between the trimmed V and J ends, which lost 3 bases and 0 bases, there was a span of 17 bases. The germline gives CDR1 KGHSH, CDR2 LQKENI. The CDR3 spans 18 residues. The CDR3 here is CASSPLRPGNTNTGELFF. The CDR3 DNA follows: TGTGCCAGCTCACCGCTACGACCAGGGAACACGAACACCGGGGAGCTGTTTTTT.

The sample holds many counts of this clonotype. The chain employs TRBV9 and TRBJ2-1, with D possibly TRBD2 on 6 matching bases. The CDR3 is 14 residues long. Germline assignment: CDR1 SGDLS and CDR2 YYNGEE. Trimming stripped 4 bases from V and 9 bases from J, with 17 bases between. The CDR3 bases are TGTGCCAGCAGCCCGGCGGGGAGCCCACTTGAGCAGTTCTTC. This encodes CASSPAGSPLEQFF.

This clonotype was seen a few times. V is TRBV20-1 and J is TRBJ2-7; TRBD1 matches 8 bases. The J segment lost 5 bases and the V segment lost 6 bases, leaving 9 bases of the junction unmatched. CDR1 is DFQATT, CDR2 SNEGSKA, per germline (reference sequence). The CDR3 runs to 13 residues. For the CDR3, the DNA is TGCAGTGCCCCGGACAGGGCTAGCGACGAGCAGTACTTC. Encoded protein: CSAPDRASDEQYF.

This chain joins TRBV9 and TRBJ2-7; TRBD1 might be the D (7 bases). The germline gives CDR1 SGDLS, CDR2 YYNGEE. V was pared by 4 bases and J by 2 bases, with 13 bases between. The CDR3 has 14 residues. This chain's CDR3 is CASSPGGTAYEQYF. In DNA form, the CDR3 reads TGTGCCAGCAGCCCTGGGGGGACAGCCTACGAGCAGTACTTC.

The chain is built from TRBV3-1 and TRBJ2-7; D is perhaps TRBD2 (6 bases). The CDR3 totals 15 residues. V lost 0 bases and J 0 bases, leaving 9 bases between the germline ends. CDR1 is LGHDT, CDR2 YNNKEL, per germline (reference sequence). CDR3 region: CASSQDWGVSYEQYF. DNA of the CDR3: TGTGCCAGCAGCCAAGATTGGGGGGTCTCCTACGAGCAGTACTTC.

This chain connects TRBV12-3 or TRBV12-4 to TRBJ2-3, with TRBD2 as a possible D gene (5 bases). The CDR3 contains 15 residues. The V and J ends lost 3 bases and 0 bases respectively, with 10 bases between them. The CDR3 DNA sequence: TGTGCCAGCAGTTTTCTAGCCTTAAGCACAGATACGCAGTATTTT. The encoded protein is CASSFLALSTDTQYF.

This clonotype was observed a few times. The chain couples TRBV10-3 to TRBJ2-7; D perhaps matches TRBD1 (5 bases). The CDR3 consists of 15 residues. V was cut by 0 bases and J by 0 bases, with 9 bases left in between. Germline V gives CDR1 ENHRY, CDR2 SYGVKD. The CDR3 spells CAISESKGRSYEQYF. CDR3 in DNA: TGTGCCATCAGTGAGTCTAAGGGGCGCTCCTACGAGCAGTACTTC.

The chain is built from TRBV9 and TRBJ1-2, with TRBD1 identical over 7 bases. J was trimmed by 4 bases and V by 8 bases; bases with no gene match: 8. This CDR3 spans 13 amino acids. From germline, CDR1 is SGDLS and CDR2 YYNGEE. Here the CDR3 reads CASTKDRAYGYTF. The CDR3 DNA follows: TGTGCCAGTACTAAAGACAGGGCCTATGGCTACACCTTC.

This clonotype was found a few times. CDR3 amino acids: CATSRVTGGETQYF. As DNA, the CDR3 is TGTGCCACCAGCAGAGTAACGGGGGGAGAGACCCAGTACTTC. The chain couples TRBV15 to TRBJ2-5; TRBD2 aligns across 7 bases. CDR1 and CDR2 (germline): LNHNV, YYDKDF (reference sequence). The CDR3 runs 14 residues. The J segment lost 4 bases and the V segment lost 1 base, leaving 3 bases of the junction unmatched. Using reference TRBV15 and TRBJ2-5 for the parts outside the CDR3, the full variable domain is DAMVIQNPRYQVTQFGKPVTLSCSQTLNHNVMYWYQQKSSQAPKLLFHYYDKDFNNEADTPDNFQSRRPNTSFCFLDIRSPGLGDTAMYLCATSRVTGGETQYFGPGTRLLVL.

The J gene is TRBJ2-1, the V gene TRBV11-2; TRBD2 aligns across 10 bases. Germline-derived CDR1 and CDR2 are SGHAT and FQNNGV. With 5 bases clipped from V and 4 bases from J, the junction kept 5 bases outside the gene matches. This CDR3 has 15 residues. The CDR3 here is CASSLRTSGYNEQFF. The CDR3, as DNA: TGTGCCAGCAGCCTTAGGACTAGCGGATACAATGAGCAGTTCTTC.

This clonotype was seen only a few times. The genes are TRBV20-1 and TRBJ2-1; TRBD2 is a possible D gene (5 bases). This CDR3 comprises 14 residues. The V gene lost 5 bases and the J gene lost 4 bases, with 15 bases spanning the gap. Germline values: CDR1 DFQATT, CDR2 SNEGSKA (reference sequence). CDR3 nucleotides: TGCAGTGCTTCGCCCGGGAACATTTACAATGAGCAGTTCTTC. This translates into CSASPGNIYNEQFF.

V and J are TRBV27 and TRBJ1-5; weak D call: TRBD1 (6 bases). The germline V gene encodes CDR1 MNHEY and CDR2 SMNVEV (reference sequence). The CDR3 has 13 amino acids. The V end lost 5 bases, the J end lost 4 bases, and 9 bases lay between the germline ends. The CDR3 sequence: CASSRDINQPQHF. The CDR3 coding sequence is TGTGCCAGCAGTCGGGACATAAATCAGCCCCAGCATTTT.

The chain has TRBV4-1 and TRBJ1-6; 8 nucleotides agree with TRBD1. V was pared by 1 base and J by 4 bases, with 9 bases of the junction left unmatched. The CDR3 is 18 amino acids. Germline V gene data show CDR1 as MGHRA and CDR2 as YSYEKL. Here the CDR3 reads CASSQALPGGLYNSPLHF. The CDR3 DNA sequence: TGCGCCAGCAGCCAAGCTCTCCCAGGGGGCCTATATAATTCACCCCTCCACTTT.

The V call is TRBV6-1, the J call TRBJ2-7; possibly TRBD1 for D (5 bases). Germline CDR1 reads MNHNS; CDR2 reads SASEGT. This CDR3 spans 14 amino acids. Trimming cost V 5 bases and J 2 bases, with 13 bases left between them. The CDR3 region is CASSRPRVTYEQYF. The CDR3 DNA is TGTGCCAGCAGTCGCCCCAGGGTCACCTACGAGCAGTACTTC.